Below are 32 T cell receptor beta chains sequenced from a single sample in a study of OX40 agonist ivuxolimab in advanced cancers. Sequencing used immunoSEQ multiplex PCR; TCRdb keeps in-frame clones, though not all of them. The table has 75,000 to 100,000 clones, under 95% seen once. The material sequenced was CD4+ or CD8+ T cells sorted from blood, taken in a trial of the OX40 agonist ivuxolimab. All receptors derive from an adult with an advanced solid tumor such as melanoma, head and neck, liver or kidney cancer.

The J gene is TRBJ2-2, the V gene TRBV7-2; no clear D. The ends were cut back, 1 base at V and 3 bases at J, with 12 bases in the middle. Germline-derived CDR1 and CDR2 are SGHTA and FQGNSA. There are 16 residues in the CDR3. As DNA, the CDR3 is TGTGCCAGCAGCTTAGGGGTTACAAGGGACACCGGGGAGCTGTTTTTT. It codes for CASSLGVTRDTGELFF.

This clone came up once. The V call is TRBV27, the J call TRBJ2-7; tentatively, D is TRBD2 (7 bases). The CDR3 loop spans 14 amino acids. Germline CDR1 is MNHEY and CDR2 is SMNVEV (reference sequence). Trimming took 5 bases from V and 6 from J, leaving 17 bases between them. The CDR3 here is CASSIAGRGGEQYF. The CDR3 DNA follows: TGTGCCAGCAGTATAGCGGGCAGGGGAGGCGAGCAGTACTTC.

The chain joins TRBV30 to TRBJ2-2; the match to TRBD1 covers 7 bases. Germline CDR1 GTSNPN, CDR2 SVGIG (reference sequence). CDR3 length equals 13 residues. V lost 5 bases and J lost 6; bases outside the gene matches: 6. The CDR3 bases are TGTGCCTGGTCGGAAGGGGGCCCCGGGGAGCTGTTTTTT. It codes for CAWSEGGPGELFF.

This chain joins TRBV2 and TRBJ2-7; TRBD2 matches 15 bases. Germline CDR1 SNHLY, CDR2 FYNNEI. This CDR3 contains 15 residues. J was trimmed by 12 bases and V by 6 bases; bases with no gene match: 12. CDR3 DNA sequence: TGTGCCAGCAGCCACGGACTAGCGGGAGGGGGGGCTGGGTACTTC. It specifies CASSHGLAGGGAGYF.

The chain joins TRBV5-8 to TRBJ1-5; D ambiguous. CDR1 and CDR2 from the germline V gene are SGHTS and YDEGEE. The CDR3 is 12 residues long. The V end lost 1 base, the J end lost 6 bases, and 5 bases lay between the germline ends. The CDR3 DNA reads TGTGCCAGCAGCTTGATCGGTCAGCCCCAGCATTTT. Translated, it gives CASSLIGQPQHF.

The J gene is TRBJ2-7, the V gene TRBV5-5; no clear D gene. In germline, CDR1 is SGHKS, CDR2 YYEKEE (reference sequence). The V and J ends lost 8 bases and 7 bases respectively, with 13 bases between them. The CDR3 runs 11 residues. CDR3 nucleotides: TGTGCCAGATCGAGGCTGGCGGAGCAGTACTTC. Encoded protein: CARSRLAEQYF.

This chain links TRBV30 with TRBJ1-5, with a possible D match to TRBD1 (5 bases). Between the trimmed V and J ends, which lost 8 bases and 4 bases, there was a span of 15 bases. CDR3 length equals 13 residues. CDR1 and CDR2 from the germline V gene are GTSNPN and SVGIG (reference sequence). CDR3: CAGAWEGNQPQHF. CDR3 bases: TGTGCCGGGGCCTGGGAGGGAAATCAGCCCCAGCATTTT.

Only one count was recorded for this clone. The V call is TRBV18, the J call TRBJ1-1, with 9 bases that match TRBD1. The CDR3 has 15 residues. With 1 base clipped from V and 4 bases from J, the junction kept 4 bases outside the gene matches. The germline CDR1 and CDR2 sequences are KGHSH and LQKENI. CDR3 in amino acids: CASSPRTGVGTEAFF. The CDR3 DNA follows: TGTGCCAGCTCACCACGGACAGGGGTTGGCACTGAAGCTTTCTTT.

The chain has TRBV18 and TRBJ1-3; D not resolved. Deletions cut 0 bases from V and 0 bases from J, with 6 bases between. This CDR3 comprises 15 residues. Germline CDR1 reads KGHSH; CDR2 reads LQKENI. For the CDR3, the DNA is TGTGCCAGCTCACCACCGTGGGGCTCTGGAAACACCATATATTTT. It codes for CASSPPWGSGNTIYF.

Concerning this clone: The sample holds other DNA sequences that translate to the same CDR3. The rearrangement uses TRBV6-6 and TRBJ2-3, with a tentative D call TRBD1 (5 bases). Trimming took off 0 bases at V and 0 bases at J, with 10 bases between the two ends. The CDR3 is 16 residues long. CDR1 and CDR2 from the germline V gene are MNHNY and SVGAGI (reference sequence). CDR3 nucleotide sequence: TGTGCCAGCAGTTACTCGCAGGGCATTAGCACAGATACGCAGTATTTT. This sequence encodes CASSYSQGISTDTQYF.

The chain recombines TRBV5-1 with TRBJ2-1; a possible D gene is TRBD2 (6 bases). This CDR3 has 14 amino acids. Germline V gene sequence: CDR1 SGHRS, CDR2 YFSETQ. V was cut by 4 bases and J by 5 bases, with 13 bases left in between. The CDR3 loop reads CASSRDSVNNEQFF. The CDR3 DNA is TGCGCCAGCAGCCGGGACTCGGTAAACAATGAGCAGTTCTTC. The variable domain in full, completed from reference TRBV5-1 and TRBJ2-1, reads KAGVTQTPRYLIKTRGQQVTLSCSPISGHRSVSWYQQTPGQGLQFLFEYFSETQRNKGNFPGRFSGRQFSNSRSEMNVSTLELGDSALYLCASSRDSVNNEQFFGPGTRLTVL.

The CDR3 is CATGFVVGGPETDTQYF. CDR3 nucleotides: TGTGCCACTGGGTTTGTTGTTGGCGGGCCGGAAACAGATACGCAGTATTTT. This chain links TRBV10-3 with TRBJ2-3; possibly TRBD2 for D (5 bases). The CDR3 has 17 residues. Trimming removed 10 bases from V and 3 bases from J, with 26 bases in between. Germline CDR1 ENHRY, CDR2 SYGVKD.

The chain combines TRBV7-2 with TRBJ1-1; D not certain. V was trimmed by 5 bases and J by 5 bases, leaving 12 bases between them. The CDR3 has 13 residues. From germline, CDR1 is SGHTA and CDR2 FQGNSA. CDR3: CASSRQTDTEAFF. CDR3 coding DNA: TGTGCCAGCAGCCGGCAGACTGATACTGAAGCTTTCTTT.

The chain recombines TRBV7-9 with TRBJ1-1; D is perhaps TRBD1 (5 bases). Trimming pared 5 bases from V and 1 base from J, leaving 17 bases between. This CDR3 is built from 16 residues. Germline V gene data show CDR1 as SEHNR and CDR2 as FQNEAQ (reference sequence). CDR3 DNA sequence: TGTGCCAGCAGCCAAATGGGGGGGAGGGCGAACACTGAAGCTTTCTTT. It translates to CASSQMGGRANTEAFF. The complete variable domain, with remaining parts taken from reference TRBV7-9 and TRBJ1-1, reads DTGVSQNPRHKITKRGQNVTFRCDPISEHNRLYWYRQTLGQGPEFLTYFQNEAQLEKSRLLSDRFSAERPKGSFSTLEIQRTEQGDSAMYLCASSQMGGRANTEAFFGQGTRLTVV.

The V and J genes are TRBV19 and TRBJ2-5; 9 positions agree with TRBD2. Germline loops: CDR1 LNHDA, CDR2 SQIVND (reference sequence). V lost 1 base and J lost 4; bases outside the gene matches: 10. The CDR3 extends over 17 amino acids. The CDR3 DNA is TGTGCCAGTAGTATAGGTGGTAGCGGGAGTGGCGGAGAGACCCAGTACTTC. Translation gives CASSIGGSGSGGETQYF. The full variable domain, in which reference TRBV19 and TRBJ2-5 provide the parts outside the CDR3, is DGGITQSPKYLFRKEGQNVTLSCEQNLNHDAMYWYRQDPGQGLRLIYYSQIVNDFQKGDIAEGYSVSREKKESFPLTVTSAQKNPTAFYLCASSIGGSGSGGETQYFGPGTRLLVL.

The V and J genes are TRBV28 and TRBJ1-5; D gene uncertain. V was cut by 6 bases and J by 0 bases, with 15 bases left in between. The germline CDR1 and CDR2 sequences are MDHEN and SYDVKM. The CDR3 totals 16 residues. The CDR3 DNA sequence: TGTGCCAGCAGGCGACCGGGAACACTTAGCAATCAGCCCCAGCATTTT. This gives the protein CASRRPGTLSNQPQHF.

V usage is TRBV7-8 and J usage is TRBJ1-1, with D perhaps matching TRBD1 (5 bases). The CDR3 has 14 residues. The V end was cut by 1 base, the J end by 4 bases, with 10 bases between. Germline V gene data show CDR1 as SGHVS and CDR2 as FQNEAQ. The CDR3: CASSLGGGVTEAFF. CDR3 coding DNA: TGTGCCAGCAGCTTAGGGGGAGGGGTCACTGAAGCTTTCTTT.

To note about this clone: The CDR3 does not end in the conserved phenylalanine or tryptophan, so this is likely a read error. This chain connects TRBV7-9 to TRBJ1-2, with D perhaps TRBD1 (6 bases). Trimming removed 5 bases from V and 6 bases from J, with 16 bases in between. The CDR3 has 14 residues. Germline V CDR1 and CDR2: SEHNR, FQNEAQ (reference sequence). DNA of the CDR3: TGTGCCAGCAGCGCGAACAGGGACTTTAATGGCTACACCCTC. Amino acid sequence: CASSANRDFNGYTL.

CDR3 bases: TGTGCCAGCTCACCACCTTCGGTCTCCACTGAAGCTTTCTTT. This encodes CASSPPSVSTEAFF. The chain carries TRBV18 and TRBJ1-1; D is undetermined. Germline V gives CDR1 KGHSH, CDR2 LQKENI. CDR3 length: 14 amino acids. The V and J ends lost 0 bases and 4 bases respectively, with 9 bases between them.

The rearrangement links TRBV25-1 to TRBJ1-3; 9 bases map to TRBD1. The CDR3 is 16 amino acids. The J segment lost 0 bases and the V segment lost 4 bases, leaving 4 bases of the junction unmatched. Germline V gene sequence: CDR1 MGHDK, CDR2 SYGVNS. In nucleotides, the CDR3 is TGTGCCAGCAGTGCCCCGGGACAGGGCTCTGGAAACACCATATATTTT. It codes for CASSAPGQGSGNTIYF.

The chain carries TRBV28 and TRBJ1-3; 8 bases fit TRBD1. This CDR3 has 17 residues. After removal of 5 bases from V and 0 bases from J, the junction contained 9 bases not matched to a gene. Germline V gene data show CDR1 as MDHEN and CDR2 as SYDVKM. CDR3 protein: CASSPRTGTSSGNTIYF. Here the CDR3 DNA reads TGTGCCAGCAGTCCCCGGACAGGGACAAGCTCTGGAAACACCATATATTTT.

This chain connects TRBV10-3 to TRBJ2-2, with TRBD2 matching over 11 bases. This CDR3 contains 17 residues. V lost 0 bases to trimming and J lost 6 bases; unmatched junction nucleotides: 6. Looked up from germline, CDR1 is ENHRY and CDR2 is SYGVKD. The CDR3 sequence is CAISESQTSGISGELFF. The CDR3 DNA is TGTGCCATCAGTGAGTCGCAGACTAGCGGGATCTCCGGGGAGCTGTTTTTT.

V gene TRBV7-9 combines with J gene TRBJ2-6; a possible D gene is TRBD1 (5 bases). Trimming removed 5 bases at V and 0 bases at J, with 8 bases between. The V gene's germline CDR1 is SEHNR and CDR2 FQNEAQ (reference sequence). The CDR3 is 15 amino acids. CDR3 DNA: TGTGCCAGCAGCCTCGGACACTCTGGGGCCAACGTCCTGACTTTC. This codes for CASSLGHSGANVLTF.

The rearrangement joins TRBV18 to TRBJ2-2; D gene unclear. Trimming left V 4 bases short and J 0 bases short, with 9 bases between. The germline V gene has CDR1 KGHSH and CDR2 LQKENI. The CDR3 sequence is 15 residues long. The CDR3 protein is CASSLSGSNTGELFF. CDR3 nucleotides: TGTGCCAGCTCACTTTCCGGCTCGAACACCGGGGAGCTGTTTTTT.

The gene calls are TRBV6-1 and TRBJ1-1; D might be TRBD1 (6 bases). The germline gives CDR1 MNHNS, CDR2 SASEGT. V was pared by 0 bases and J by 4 bases, with 18 bases between. The CDR3 is 17 amino acids. CDR3 in DNA: TGTGCCAGCAGTGAAGCGCTTCGGGGCAGGGGATCCACTGAAGCTTTCTTT. The encoded protein is CASSEALRGRGSTEAFF.

The chain is built from TRBV9 and TRBJ2-1; 7 bases are shared with TRBD2. The germline CDR1 and CDR2 sequences are SGDLS and YYNGEE. V lost 6 bases, J lost 1 base, and 7 bases stayed unmatched. This CDR3 contains 15 residues. The CDR3 spells CASTLSGTSYNEQFF. DNA of the CDR3: TGTGCCAGCACCTTAAGCGGGACGTCCTACAATGAGCAGTTCTTC.

V is TRBV5-4 and J is TRBJ2-1; 15 nucleotides align to TRBD2. The germline gives CDR1 SGHNT, CDR2 YYREEE (reference sequence). CDR3 length equals 15 residues. V lost 4 bases, J lost 9 bases, and 5 bases stayed unmatched. This CDR3 reads CASSGLAGGPGEQFF. The CDR3 nucleotides are TGTGCCAGCAGCGGACTAGCGGGAGGGCCTGGTGAGCAGTTCTTC.

Concerning this clone: One end of the junction varies from germline; a read error may be responsible. The rearrangement joins TRBV7-7 to TRBJ1-1; no clear D. The CDR3 has 13 amino acids. The germline CDR1 and CDR2 sequences are SSHAT and FNYEAQ (reference sequence). CDR3: CASSSRADTEAFF. The CDR3 bases are TGTGCTAGCAGCTCGCGGGCCGACACTGAAGCTTTCTTT.

CDR3 nucleotides: TGTGCCAGCTCAGAGAATCTGTGGGCTTTCTTT. Its translation: CASSENLWAFF. The V gene is TRBV2, the J gene TRBJ1-1; the D is unclear. The CDR3 sequence is 11 residues long. Germline assignment: CDR1 SNHLY and CDR2 FYNNEI. Trimming took off 8 bases at V and 11 bases at J, with 15 bases between the two ends.

This clone has a handful of counts. V usage is TRBV30 and J usage is TRBJ1-4; D is unclear. Germline V gene data show CDR1 as GTSNPN and CDR2 as SVGIG (reference sequence). This CDR3 has 15 amino acids. V was pared by 1 base and J by 3 bases, with 12 bases between. The DNA of the CDR3 is TGTGCCTGGAGTGGGCCCGGTAGGGCTAATGAAAAACTGTTTTTT. This gives the protein CAWSGPGRANEKLFF.

The chain uses TRBV5-4 and TRBJ2-2; 7 positions agree with TRBD1. The CDR3 loop spans 14 amino acids. Unmatched junction bases numbered 6, after V lost 4 bases and J lost 6 bases. Germline CDR1 SGHNT, CDR2 YYREEE (reference sequence). CDR3 amino acids: CASSRETGSGELFF. In DNA, the CDR3 is TGTGCCAGCAGCAGGGAGACAGGGTCCGGGGAGCTGTTTTTT.

This rearrangement joins TRBV11-3 to TRBJ2-3, with 11 positions matching TRBD2. Germline V gives CDR1 SGHNT, CDR2 YENEEA. The V segment lost 5 bases and the J segment 0 bases; nucleotides outside the gene matches: 4. The CDR3 extends over 16 amino acids. This CDR3 is CASSTTSGASTDTQYF. CDR3 sequence (DNA): TGTGCCAGCAGCACGACTAGCGGGGCGAGCACAGATACGCAGTATTTT. The variable domain in full, completed from reference TRBV11-3 and TRBJ2-3, reads EAGVVQSPRYKIIEKKQPVAFWCNPISGHNTLYWYLQNLGQGPELLIRYENEEAVDDSQLPKDRFSAERLKGVDSTLKIQPAELGDSAVYLCASSTTSGASTDTQYFGPGTRLTVL.